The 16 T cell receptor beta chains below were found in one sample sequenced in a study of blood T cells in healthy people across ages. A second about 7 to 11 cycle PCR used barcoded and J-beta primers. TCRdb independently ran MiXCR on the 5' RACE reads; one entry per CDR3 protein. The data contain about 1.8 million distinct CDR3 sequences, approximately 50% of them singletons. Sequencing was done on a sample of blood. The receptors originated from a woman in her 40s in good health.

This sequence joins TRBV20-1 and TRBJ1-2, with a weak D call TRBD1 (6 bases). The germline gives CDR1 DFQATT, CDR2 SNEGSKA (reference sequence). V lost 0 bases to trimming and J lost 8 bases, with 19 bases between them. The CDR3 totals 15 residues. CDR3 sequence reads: CSARDVNRAGGGYTF. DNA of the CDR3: TGCAGTGCTAGAGATGTGAACAGGGCAGGAGGAGGCTACACCTTC.

The CDR3 protein is CASSYSAARNYEQYF. The CDR3 DNA reads TGTGCCAGCAGTTACTCTGCGGCTAGAAACTACGAGCAGTACTTC. The chain is built from TRBV6-5 and TRBJ2-7; D is ambiguous. V was trimmed by 0 bases and J by 3 bases, leaving 12 bases between them. The CDR3 runs to 15 residues. The V gene's germline CDR1 is MNHEY and CDR2 SVGAGI.

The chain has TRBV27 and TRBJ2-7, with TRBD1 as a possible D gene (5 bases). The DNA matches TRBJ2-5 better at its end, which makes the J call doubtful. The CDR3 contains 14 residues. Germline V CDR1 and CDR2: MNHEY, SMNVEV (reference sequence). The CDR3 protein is CASSPYQGTETQYF. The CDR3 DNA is TGTGCCAGCAGTCCCTACCAGGGTACGGAGACCCAGTACTTC.

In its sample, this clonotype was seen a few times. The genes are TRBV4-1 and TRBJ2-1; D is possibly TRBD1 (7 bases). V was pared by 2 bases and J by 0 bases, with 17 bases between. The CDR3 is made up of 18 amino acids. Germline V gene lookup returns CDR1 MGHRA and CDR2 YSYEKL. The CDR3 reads CASSQNFAGGSSYNEQFF. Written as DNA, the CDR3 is TGCGCCAGCAGCCAAAACTTCGCAGGGGGGAGCTCCTACAATGAGCAGTTCTTC.

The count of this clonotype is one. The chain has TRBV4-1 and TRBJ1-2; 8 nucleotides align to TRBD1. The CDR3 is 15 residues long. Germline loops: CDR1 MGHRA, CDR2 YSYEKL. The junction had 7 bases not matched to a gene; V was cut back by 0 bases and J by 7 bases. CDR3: CASSQERQGMGGYTF. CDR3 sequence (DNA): TGCGCCAGCAGCCAAGAACGACAGGGGATGGGTGGCTACACCTTC.

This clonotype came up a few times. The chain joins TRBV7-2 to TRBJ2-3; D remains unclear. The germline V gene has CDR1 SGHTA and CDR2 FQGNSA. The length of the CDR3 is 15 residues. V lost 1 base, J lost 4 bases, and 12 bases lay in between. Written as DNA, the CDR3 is TGTGCCAGCAGCTTAGACGGTCGCCGGGCAGATACGCAGTATTTT. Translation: CASSLDGRRADTQYF.

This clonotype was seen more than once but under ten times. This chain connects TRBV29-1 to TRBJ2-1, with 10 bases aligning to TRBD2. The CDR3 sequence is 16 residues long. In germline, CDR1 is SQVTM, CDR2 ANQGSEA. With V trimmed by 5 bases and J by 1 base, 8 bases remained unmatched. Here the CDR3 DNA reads TGCAGCGTTCCGGGTGAGCGGGGGGGATCCTACAATGAGCAGTTCTTC. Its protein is CSVPGERGGSYNEQFF.

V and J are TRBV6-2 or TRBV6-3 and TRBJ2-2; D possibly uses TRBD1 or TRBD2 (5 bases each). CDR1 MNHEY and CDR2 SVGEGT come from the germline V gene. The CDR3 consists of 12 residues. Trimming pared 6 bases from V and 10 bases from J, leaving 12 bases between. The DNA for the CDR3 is TGTGCCAGCAGGACATCCGGGACGGAGCTGTTTTTT. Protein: CASRTSGTELFF.

In DNA, the CDR3 is TGCAGTGCTAGAGAAGCGCCAGATACGCAGTATTTT. Translated, it gives CSAREAPDTQYF. The rearrangement uses TRBV20-1 and TRBJ2-3, with unresolved D. There are 12 residues in the CDR3. Trimming removed 0 bases from V and 4 bases from J, with 5 bases in between. Germline V CDR1 and CDR2: DFQATT, SNEGSKA (reference sequence).

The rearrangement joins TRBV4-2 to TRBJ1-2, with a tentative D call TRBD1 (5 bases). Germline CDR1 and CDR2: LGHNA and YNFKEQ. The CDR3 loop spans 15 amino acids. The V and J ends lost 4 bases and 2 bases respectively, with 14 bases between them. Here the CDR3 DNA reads TGTGCCAGCAGCCCCCCCGGGACGTCAAACTATGGCTACACCTTC. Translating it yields CASSPPGTSNYGYTF.

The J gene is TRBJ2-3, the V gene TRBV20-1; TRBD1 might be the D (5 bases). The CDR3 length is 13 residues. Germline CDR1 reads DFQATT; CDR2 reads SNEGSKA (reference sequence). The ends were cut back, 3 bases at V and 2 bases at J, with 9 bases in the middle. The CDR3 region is CSASSGYTDTQYF. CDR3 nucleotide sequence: TGCAGTGCTAGTTCAGGGTACACAGATACGCAGTATTTT.

The CDR3 bases are TGTGCCAGCAGCCCAAAGTCCGGGGCAGATACGCAGTATTTT. It translates to CASSPKSGADTQYF. The chain joins TRBV7-2 to TRBJ2-3; possibly TRBD2 for D (5 bases). Trimming took 5 bases from V and 4 from J, leaving 13 bases between them. The CDR3 extends over 14 amino acids. Looked up from germline, CDR1 is SGHTA and CDR2 is FQGNSA.

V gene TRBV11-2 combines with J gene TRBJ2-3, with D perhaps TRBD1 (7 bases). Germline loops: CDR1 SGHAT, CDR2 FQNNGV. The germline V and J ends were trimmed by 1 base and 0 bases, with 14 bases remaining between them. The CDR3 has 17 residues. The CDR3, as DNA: TGTGCCAGCAGCTTAGGGAGACAGGGACTTAGCACAGATACGCAGTATTTT. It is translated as CASSLGRQGLSTDTQYF.

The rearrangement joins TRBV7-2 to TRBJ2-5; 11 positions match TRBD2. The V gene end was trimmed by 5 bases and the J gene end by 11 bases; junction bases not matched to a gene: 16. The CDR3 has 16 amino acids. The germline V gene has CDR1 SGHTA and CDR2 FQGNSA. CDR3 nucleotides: TGTGCCAGCAGCCGCCTGGTAGCGGGGGGGCGCAATGAGCAGTACTTC. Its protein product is CASSRLVAGGRNEQYF. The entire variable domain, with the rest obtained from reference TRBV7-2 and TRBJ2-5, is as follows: GAGVSQSPSNKVTEKGKDVELRCDPISGHTALYWYRQSLGQGLEFLIYFQGNSAPDKSGLPSDRFSAERTGGSVSTLTIQRTQQEDSAVYLCASSRLVAGGRNEQYFGPGTRLLVL.

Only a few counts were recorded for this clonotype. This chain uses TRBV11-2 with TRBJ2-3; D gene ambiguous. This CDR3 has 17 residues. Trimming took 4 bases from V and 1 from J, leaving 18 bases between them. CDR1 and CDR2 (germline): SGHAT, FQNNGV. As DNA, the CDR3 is TGTGCCAGCAGCTCGATCCTTAGCCACCCTCGCACAGATACGCAGTATTTT. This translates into CASSSILSHPRTDTQYF.

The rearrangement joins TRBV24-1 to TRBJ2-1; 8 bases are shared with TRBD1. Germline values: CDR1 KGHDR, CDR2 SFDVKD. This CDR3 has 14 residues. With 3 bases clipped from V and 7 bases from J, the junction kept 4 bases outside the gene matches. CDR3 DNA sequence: TGTGCCACCAGTGATGCCACAGGGGGAAATGAGCAGTTCTTC. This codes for CATSDATGGNEQFF.